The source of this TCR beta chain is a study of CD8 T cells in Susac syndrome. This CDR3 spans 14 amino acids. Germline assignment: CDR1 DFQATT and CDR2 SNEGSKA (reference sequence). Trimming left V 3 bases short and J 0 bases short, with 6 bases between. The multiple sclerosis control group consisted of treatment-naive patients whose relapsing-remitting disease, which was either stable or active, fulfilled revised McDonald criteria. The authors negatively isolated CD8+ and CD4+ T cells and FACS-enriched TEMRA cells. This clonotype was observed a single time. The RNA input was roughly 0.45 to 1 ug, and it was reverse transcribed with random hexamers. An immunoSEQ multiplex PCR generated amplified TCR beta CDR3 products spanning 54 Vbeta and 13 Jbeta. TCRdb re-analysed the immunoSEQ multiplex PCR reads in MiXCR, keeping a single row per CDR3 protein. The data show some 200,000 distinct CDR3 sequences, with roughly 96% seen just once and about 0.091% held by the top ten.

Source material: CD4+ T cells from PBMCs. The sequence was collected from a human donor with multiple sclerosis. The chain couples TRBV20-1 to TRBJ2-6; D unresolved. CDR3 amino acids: CSASRDSGANVLTF. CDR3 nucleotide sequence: TGCAGTGCTAGTAGGGACTCTGGGGCCAACGTCCTGACTTTC.